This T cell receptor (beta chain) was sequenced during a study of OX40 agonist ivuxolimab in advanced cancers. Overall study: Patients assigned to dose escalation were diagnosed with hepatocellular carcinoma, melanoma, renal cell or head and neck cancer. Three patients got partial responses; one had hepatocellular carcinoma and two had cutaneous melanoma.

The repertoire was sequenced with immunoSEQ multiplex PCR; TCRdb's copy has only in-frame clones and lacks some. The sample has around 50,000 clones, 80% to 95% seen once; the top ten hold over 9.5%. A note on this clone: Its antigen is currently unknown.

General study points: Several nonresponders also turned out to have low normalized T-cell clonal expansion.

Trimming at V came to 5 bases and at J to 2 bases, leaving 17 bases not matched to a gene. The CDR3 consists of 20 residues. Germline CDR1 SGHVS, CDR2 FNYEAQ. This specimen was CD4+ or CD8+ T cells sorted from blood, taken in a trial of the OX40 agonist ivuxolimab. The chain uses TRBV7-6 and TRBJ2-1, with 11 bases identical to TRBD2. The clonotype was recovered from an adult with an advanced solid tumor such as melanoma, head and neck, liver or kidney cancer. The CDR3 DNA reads TGTGCCAGCAGCACCAATCCACTAGCGGGGGATTCCTTCGCCTACAATGAGCAGTTCTTC. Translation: CASSTNPLAGDSFAYNEQFF.